The rows below give T cell receptor beta chains drawn from one sample of a study of shared T cell receptors in the human thymus. The data were produced by immunoSEQ multiplex PCR, yet TCRdb's version contains in-frame clones alone and is incomplete. The sample lists around 340,000 clones, over 90% occurring once. The sequenced sample consisted of thymocytes. These receptor sequences come from a human donor. Each CDR3 is given with its conserved first and last residue. D genes are given only for firm matches. Rows may omit the clone size; those that give it use once, few, many or a size class.

d_call j_call clone_size v_call cdr3_aa cdr3_nt
TRBD2 TRBJ2-7 - TRBV5-6 CASSFEGATSGSYEQYF TGTGCCAGCAGCTTCGAAGGAGCGACTAGCGGGAGCTACGAGCAGTACTTC
TRBD1 TRBJ1-1 - TRBV29-1 CSVEGRTGSTEAFF TGCAGCGTTGAAGGGAGGACAGGCTCCACTGAAGCTTTCTTT
- TRBJ1-5 - TRBV28 CASSFPHLKGTHQPQHF TGTGCCAGCAGTTTCCCGCATTTGAAGGGGACCCATCAGCCCCAGCATTTT
TRBD1 TRBJ2-7 - TRBV7-2 CASNPPGQGSYEQYF TGTGCCAGCAACCCGCCGGGACAGGGGTCCTACGAACAGTACTTC
- TRBJ1-2 - TRBV6-6 CASTNPSTRTRYTF TGTGCCAGCACCAATCCCAGTACCCGAACCCGCTACACCTTC
TRBD1 TRBJ2-7 - TRBV27 CASSSSKGQGAIGYEQYF TGTGCCAGCAGCTCCTCGAAAGGGCAGGGGGCGATTGGTTACGAGCAGTACTTC
- TRBJ1-4 - TRBV25-1 CASSEAGCNRAEKLFF TGTGCCAGCAGTGAAGCAGGGTGCAATCGTGCTGAAAAACTGTTTTTT
- TRBJ2-5 - TRBV5-1 CASSFVGTTLQETQYF TGCGCCAGCAGCTTCGTCGGGACAACCCTACAAGAGACCCAGTACTTC
- TRBJ1-2 - TRBV28 CASSPSLGYGYTF TGTGCCAGCAGTCCATCCCTGGGTTATGGCTACACCTTC
TRBD2 TRBJ2-7 - TRBV7-9 CASSLASSGRSDEQYF TGTGCCAGCAGCTTAGCCAGTAGCGGGAGAAGCGACGAGCAGTACTTC
TRBD1 TRBJ1-1 once TRBV28 CASSFRGQGARTEAFF TGTGCCAGCAGTTTCCGAGGACAGGGGGCGAGGACTGAAGCTTTCTTT
TRBD1 TRBJ1-1 - TRBV14 CASSQYPGTGEAFF TGTGCCAGCAGCCAGTATCCCGGGACAGGTGAAGCTTTCTTT
- TRBJ2-5 - TRBV18 CASSPRVRAETQYF TGTGCCAGCTCACCAAGGGTCAGGGCGGAGACCCAGTACTTC
- TRBJ1-6 - TRBV5-4 CASSVRPNSPLHF TGTGCCAGCAGCGTCCGACCTAATTCACCCCTCCACTTT
- TRBJ1-2 - TRBV7-9 CASSLSPLGTGLEYGYTF TGTGCCAGCAGCTTAAGTCCTCTAGGAACAGGGCTAGAGTATGGCTACACCTTC
TRBD1 TRBJ2-3 once TRBV2 CASSAWTGDTDTQYF TGTGCCAGCAGTGCCTGGACAGGGGACACAGATACGCAGTATTTT
TRBD2 TRBJ2-3 - TRBV2 CAQEGRLAGGPGLITDTQYF TGTGCCCAAGAAGGACGACTAGCGGGAGGGCCCGGTCTAATCACAGATACGCAGTATTTT
- TRBJ2-7 - TRBV4-2 CASSQVQTAESPYEQYF TGTGCCAGCAGCCAGGTCCAGACGGCGGAGAGTCCCTACGAGCAGTACTTC
TRBD2 TRBJ2-7 - TRBV5-4 CASSLSGRFYEQYF TGTGCCAGCAGCCTGAGCGGGAGATTCTACGAGCAGTACTTC
TRBD2 TRBJ2-7 - TRBV9 CASSGKLAGLLDEQYF TGTGCCAGCAGCGGGAAACTAGCGGGATTGCTGGATGAGCAGTACTTC
TRBD2 TRBJ2-7 - TRBV30 CAWSYLAGAPYEQYF TGTGCCTGGAGCTATCTAGCGGGGGCACCTTACGAGCAGTACTTC
- TRBJ1-1 - TRBV11-2 CASSPMFVTEAFF TGTGCCAGCAGCCCGATGTTTGTCACTGAAGCTTTCTTT
- TRBJ2-3 - TRBV2 CASSVDSARTDTQYF TGTGCCAGCAGTGTGGATAGCGCGCGCACAGATACGCAGTATTTT
- TRBJ2-1 - TRBV10-2 CASSVEFGPLDEQFF TGCGCCAGCAGTGTTGAGTTCGGCCCCTTGGATGAGCAGTTCTTC
TRBD1 TRBJ2-7 - TRBV4-1 CASSHPDRVNEQYF TGCGCCAGCAGCCATCCCGACAGGGTCAACGAGCAGTACTTC
TRBD2 TRBJ2-7 - TRBV27 CASSPSGAQSYEQYF TGTGCCAGCAGCCCTAGCGGGGCGCAGTCCTACGAGCAGTACTTC
- TRBJ2-5 once TRBV28 CASSSPGQAKETQYF TGTGCCAGCAGTTCCCCGGGCCAGGCGAAAGAGACCCAGTACTTC
- TRBJ2-3 - TRBV20-1 CSASHRDTQYF TGCAGTGCTTCCCACAGGGATACGCAGTATTTT
- TRBJ1-2 - TRBV28 CASSPFGVDNYGYTF TGTGCCAGCAGCCCGTTTGGGGTTGATAACTATGGCTACACCTTC
- TRBJ1-2 - TRBV5-6 CASSLVVGGSLGSYGYTF TGTGCCAGCAGCTTGGTAGTTGGCGGTTCCCTGGGTAGCTATGGCTACACCTTC
- TRBJ1-1 - TRBV28 CASSLRKGRQKLWDTEAFF TGTGCCAGCAGTCTCAGAAAGGGAAGACAGAAGCTCTGGGACACTGAAGCTTTCTTT
TRBD2 TRBJ2-1 - TRBV4-3 CASSQGSSGSLNEQFF TGCGCCAGCAGCCAAGGATCTAGCGGGAGCCTTAATGAGCAGTTCTTC
TRBD2 TRBJ2-3 - TRBV9 CASSVVSGRSDTQYF TGTGCCAGCAGCGTAGTTAGCGGGAGGTCGGATACGCAGTATTTT
- TRBJ1-5 - TRBV30 CAWSVRGGRMSNQPQHF TGTGCCTGGAGTGTGAGGGGGGGGAGAATGAGCAATCAGCCCCAGCATTTT
TRBD2 TRBJ2-3 - TRBV5-1 CASSFRLAGGGADTQYF TGCGCCAGCAGCTTTCGACTAGCGGGAGGGGGGGCAGATACGCAGTATTTT
TRBD1 TRBJ2-7 - TRBV10-3 CAISESAGGGEQYF TGTGCCATCAGTGAGTCGGCAGGGGGTGGGGAGCAGTACTTC
TRBD1 TRBJ2-3 - TRBV5-1 CASSTGQGWSDTQYF TGCGCCAGCAGCACCGGACAGGGTTGGTCAGATACGCAGTATTTT
TRBD1 TRBJ2-7 - TRBV5-4 CASSLVQGASSYEQYF TGTGCCAGCAGCTTGGTGCAGGGGGCAAGCTCCTACGAGCAGTACTTC
TRBD2 TRBJ2-1 - TRBV4-1 CASSQDSGSGRLVDEQFF TGCGCCAGCAGCCAAGATTCGGGTAGCGGGAGATTAGTGGATGAGCAGTTCTTC
TRBD2 TRBJ2-3 - TRBV6-5 CASSPGRLSTDTQYF TGTGCCAGCAGCCCCGGGAGGCTGAGCACAGATACGCAGTATTTT
- TRBJ2-1 - TRBV27 CASSSLRSGPLSNEQFF TGTGCCAGCAGTTCCCTTAGGTCGGGACCCCTTTCTAATGAGCAGTTCTTC
- TRBJ2-5 - TRBV7-2 CASSLAGSRKETQYF TGTGCCAGCAGCTTAGCGGGCAGCCGAAAAGAGACCCAGTACTTC
TRBD2 TRBJ2-6 - TRBV4-2 CASSQDKASGVSGANVLTF TGTGCCAGCAGCCAAGATAAGGCTAGCGGAGTCTCTGGGGCCAACGTCCTGACTTTC
TRBD1 TRBJ1-2 - TRBV5-8 CASSSSQGAEFFYGYTF TGTGCCAGCAGCTCGTCACAGGGGGCAGAGTTTTTCTATGGCTACACCTTC
- TRBJ2-3 once TRBV11-2 CASSLGVGWGRTDTQYF TGTGCCAGCAGCTTAGGGGTGGGTTGGGGGCGCACAGATACGCAGTATTTT
TRBD2 TRBJ2-3 - TRBV9 CASSPTPPREPTDTQYF TGTGCCAGCAGCCCCACCCCCCCGCGGGAGCCCACAGATACGCAGTATTTT
- TRBJ2-5 once TRBV20-1 CSASVNGPQYF TGCAGTGCTAGTGTTAACGGGCCCCAGTACTTC
- TRBJ2-7 - TRBV18 CASSPKSGTAYEQYF TGTGCCAGCTCACCCAAATCCGGGACTGCCTACGAGCAGTACTTC
- TRBJ2-5 once TRBV9 CASTRGGTQYF TGTGCCAGCACTCGGGGAGGAACCCAGTACTTC
- TRBJ2-6 - TRBV28 CASSFRHHTGANVLTF TGTGCCAGCAGTTTTCGTCACCATACTGGGGCCAACGTCCTGACTTTC
TRBD1 TRBJ1-1 - TRBV28 CASSMDRGPTEAFF TGTGCCAGCAGTATGGACAGGGGGCCCACTGAAGCTTTCTTT
TRBD1 TRBJ1-2 - TRBV25-1 CASSETRLKGGGGYTF TGTGCCAGCAGTGAAACTCGTCTCAAAGGGGGCGGAGGCTACACCTTC
- TRBJ1-5 - TRBV27 CASSTGRIQGNQPQHF TGTGCCAGCTCGACCGGGCGGATCCAGGGAAACCAGCCCCAGCATTTT
- TRBJ2-6 - TRBV6-1 CASSEGAALSGANVLTF TGTGCCAGCAGTGAAGGGGCAGCCCTTTCTGGGGCCAACGTCCTGACTTTC
TRBD1 TRBJ1-2 - TRBV18 CASSPPGQNNYGYTF TGTGCCAGCTCACCACCGGGACAGAATAACTATGGCTACACCTTC